The 11 T cell receptor beta chains reported below all come from one sample, sequenced in a study of T cell responses to AZD1222 COVID-19 vaccine. Assay: immunoSEQ multiplex PCR; the TCRdb copy retains only in-frame clones and omits some. In the table there are 180,000 or so clones, roughly 92% of which are singletons. The sequences come from peripheral blood, collected 28 days after the second AZD1222 dose. These receptors were obtained from an adult who received the AZD1222 COVID-19 vaccine.

This chain links TRBV12-3 or TRBV12-4 with TRBJ1-1; D is unresolved. V lost 3 bases and J lost 5, with 7 bases in between. CDR3 length equals 12 residues. The CDR3 here is CASSLEGTEAFF. CDR3 DNA sequence: TGTGCCAGCAGTTTGGAGGGAACTGAAGCTTTCTTT.

In nucleotides, the CDR3 is TGTGCCAGCAGCTTGGAAAACACCATATATTTT. Translated, it gives CASSLENTIYF. The V gene is TRBV5-5, the J gene TRBJ1-3, with D unresolved. CDR1 is SGHKS, CDR2 YYEKEE, per germline (reference sequence). Trimming shortened V by 0 bases and J by 6 bases, and 1 base separated the two germline ends. The CDR3 has 11 residues.

A note on this clone: At one end the junction does not follow the germline gene, possibly because of a read error. The chain has TRBV24-1 and TRBJ1-1; TRBD1 matches at 9 bases. This CDR3 contains 14 residues. CDR1 is KGHDR and CDR2 is SFDVKD in the germline V gene. The chain's CDR3 is CATSAGRDRVKITF. As DNA, the CDR3 is TGTGCCACCAGTGCTGGCCGGGACAGGGTAAAGATTACCTTT.

The CDR3 sequence is CASSPPDRGPETQYF. The CDR3 DNA sequence: TGCGCCAGCAGCCCCCCGGACAGGGGGCCTGAGACCCAGTACTTC. The V call is TRBV10-1, the J call TRBJ2-5; 11 bases fit TRBD1. CDR1 WNHNN and CDR2 SYGVQD come from the germline V gene (reference sequence). J lost 5 bases, V lost 6 bases, and 8 bases had no gene match. The CDR3 is made up of 15 amino acids.

The chain carries TRBV5-1 and TRBJ1-1; TRBD1 is a possible D gene (6 bases). Germline V gene sequence: CDR1 SGHRS, CDR2 YFSETQ. There are 13 residues in the CDR3. Trimming shortened V by 5 bases and J by 1 base, and 9 bases separated the two germline ends. The CDR3 sequence: CASRAGENTEAFF. Here the CDR3 DNA reads TGCGCCAGCAGGGCAGGGGAGAACACTGAAGCTTTCTTT.

The rearrangement uses TRBV18 and TRBJ2-4; D ambiguous. This CDR3 region has 15 residues. CDR1 and CDR2 from the germline V gene are KGHSH and LQKENI. V was cut by 3 bases and J by 0 bases, with 9 bases left in between. The CDR3 loop reads CASSPGSQAKNIQYF. CDR3 DNA sequence: TGTGCCAGCTCACCCGGGTCTCAAGCCAAAAACATTCAGTACTTC.

The V call is TRBV10-3, the J call TRBJ1-1; D ambiguous. CDR3 length: 14 amino acids. V lost 2 bases and J 1 base, leaving 8 bases between the germline ends. The germline V gene encodes CDR1 ENHRY and CDR2 SYGVKD. CDR3 in amino acids: CAISEGRPNTEAFF. The CDR3, as DNA: TGTGCCATCAGTGAGGGCAGACCGAACACTGAAGCTTTCTTT.

The rearrangement joins TRBV21-1 to TRBJ1-5; the D call in the table, TRBD1, was not verified against the DNA. TRBV21-1 is marked as a pseudogene. The length of the CDR3 is 16 residues. The CDR3 region has the DNA TGTGCCAGCAGCAAGTTGCCAGGGGGCCGCAATCAGCCCCAGCATTTT. It encodes CASSKLPGGRNQPQHF.

The genes are TRBV9 and TRBJ1-1, with a tentative D call TRBD1 (6 bases). The CDR3 sequence is 16 residues long. Per the germline V gene, CDR1 is SGDLS and CDR2 is YYNGEE. V was pared by 4 bases and J by 3 bases, with 19 bases between. The CDR3 here is CASSYRDTPRYTEAFF. CDR3 nucleotides: TGTGCCAGCAGCTACCGGGACACCCCGAGGTACACTGAAGCTTTCTTT.

The chain couples TRBV25-1 to TRBJ1-1; 8 bases align to TRBD1. The CDR3 covers 13 residues. Losses at the gene ends were 4 bases for V and 8 bases for J; bases not matched to a gene: 6. From germline, CDR1 is MGHDK and CDR2 SYGVNS. The CDR3 protein is CASSGLDRGEAFF. CDR3 bases: TGTGCCAGCAGTGGCCTAGACAGGGGCGAAGCTTTCTTT.

This chain links TRBV12-5 with TRBJ1-1; possible D gene TRBD1, 5 bases. V dropped 6 bases and J dropped 11 bases, with 16 bases sitting between them. CDR3 size: 12 residues. Per the germline V gene, CDR1 is LGHNT and CDR2 is FRNRAP. The CDR3 DNA sequence: TGTGCTAGTGGCTACGGGAGGGGTGAGGCTTTCTTT. Amino acids: CASGYGRGEAFF.